This TCR beta chain is from a study of T-cell reconstitution after alpha-beta-depleted transplantation in children. Overall study results and limits: The origin of alpha-beta T cells about two months after transplant was reportedly several hundred expanded graft clones. At one year after transplant, newly produced T cells mostly accounted for T-cell counts and diversity.

About this clonotype: Antigen: not known.

For TCRbeta, the library was prepared with unique molecular identifiers. A single record per CDR3 protein comes from TCRdb applying MiXCR to the PCR reads. The table shows more than 200,000 distinct CDR3 sequences, with roughly 26% occurring only once. The TCR originated in a girl between 2 and 10 years old with Fanconi anemia, due to receive a stem cell transplant. The material was PBMCs, obtained before TCRalphabeta/CD19-depleted stem cell transplant.

The CDR3 sequence is CASSLRRTGAIYNSPLHF. CDR3 sequence (DNA): TGTGCCAGCAGCTTACGCCGGACAGGGGCGATCTATAATTCACCCCTCCACTTT. The chain recombines TRBV5-6 with TRBJ1-6; TRBD1 matches 9 bases. The CDR3 length is 18 residues. V lost 2 bases to trimming and J lost 3 bases; unmatched junction nucleotides: 9. Germline V gene sequence: CDR1 SGHDT, CDR2 YYEEEE.